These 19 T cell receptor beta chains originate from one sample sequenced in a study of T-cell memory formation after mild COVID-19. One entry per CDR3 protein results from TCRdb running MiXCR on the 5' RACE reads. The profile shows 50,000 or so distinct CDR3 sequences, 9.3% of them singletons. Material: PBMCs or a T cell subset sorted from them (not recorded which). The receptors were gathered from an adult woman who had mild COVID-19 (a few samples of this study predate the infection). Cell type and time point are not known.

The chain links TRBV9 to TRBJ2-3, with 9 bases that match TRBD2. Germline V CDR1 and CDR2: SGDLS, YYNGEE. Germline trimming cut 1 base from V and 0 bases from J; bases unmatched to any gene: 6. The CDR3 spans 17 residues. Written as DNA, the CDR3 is TGTGCCAGCAGCGTATCATTGAGCGGGAGGAGCACAGATACGCAGTATTTT. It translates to CASSVSLSGRSTDTQYF. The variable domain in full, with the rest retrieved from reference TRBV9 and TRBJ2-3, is DSGVTQTPKHLITATGQRVTLRCSPRSGDLSVYWYQQSLDQGLQFLIQYYNGEERAKGNILERFSAQQFPDLHSELNLSSLELGDSALYFCASSVSLSGRSTDTQYFGPGTRLTVL.

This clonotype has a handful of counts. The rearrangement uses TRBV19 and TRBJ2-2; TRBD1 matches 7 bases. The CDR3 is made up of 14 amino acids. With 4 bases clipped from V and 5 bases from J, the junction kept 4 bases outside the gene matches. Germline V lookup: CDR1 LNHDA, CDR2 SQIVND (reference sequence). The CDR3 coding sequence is TGTGCCAGTAGTAGGGAACAGGGGACCGGGGAGCTGTTTTTT. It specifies CASSREQGTGELFF. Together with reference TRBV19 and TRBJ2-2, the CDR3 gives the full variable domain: DGGITQSPKYLFRKEGQNVTLSCEQNLNHDAMYWYRQDPGQGLRLIYYSQIVNDFQKGDIAEGYSVSREKKESFPLTVTSAQKNPTAFYLCASSREQGTGELFFGEGSRLTVL.

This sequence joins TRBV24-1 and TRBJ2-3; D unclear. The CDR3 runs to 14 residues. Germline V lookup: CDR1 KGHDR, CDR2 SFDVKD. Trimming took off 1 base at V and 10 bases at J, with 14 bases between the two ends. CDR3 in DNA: TGTGCCACCAGTGATTTAAAGGTGGCCCCCTCGCAGTATTTT. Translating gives CATSDLKVAPSQYF.

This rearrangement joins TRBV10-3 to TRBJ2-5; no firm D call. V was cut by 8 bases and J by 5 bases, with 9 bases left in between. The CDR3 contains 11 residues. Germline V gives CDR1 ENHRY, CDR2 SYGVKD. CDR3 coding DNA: TGTGCCATCGGAGTTGATGAGACCCAGTACTTC. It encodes CAIGVDETQYF.

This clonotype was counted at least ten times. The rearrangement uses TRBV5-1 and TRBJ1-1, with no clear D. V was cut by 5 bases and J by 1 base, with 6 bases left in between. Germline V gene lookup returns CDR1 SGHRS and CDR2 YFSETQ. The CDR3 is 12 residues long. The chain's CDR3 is CASRLGNTEAFF. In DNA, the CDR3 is TGCGCCAGCAGATTAGGGAACACTGAAGCTTTCTTT.

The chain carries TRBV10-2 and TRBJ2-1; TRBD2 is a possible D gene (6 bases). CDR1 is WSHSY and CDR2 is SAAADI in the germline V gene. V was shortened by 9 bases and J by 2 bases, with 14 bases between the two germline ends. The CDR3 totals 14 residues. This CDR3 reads CASRFTGAYNEQFF. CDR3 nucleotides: TGCGCCAGTCGTTTCACGGGGGCCTACAATGAGCAGTTCTTC.

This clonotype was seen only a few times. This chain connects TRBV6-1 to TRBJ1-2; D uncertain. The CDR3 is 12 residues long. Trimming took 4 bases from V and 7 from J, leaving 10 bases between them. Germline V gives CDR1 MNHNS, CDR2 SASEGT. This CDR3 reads CASSGREGGYTF. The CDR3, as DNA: TGTGCCAGCAGTGGCCGGGAAGGTGGCTACACCTTC.

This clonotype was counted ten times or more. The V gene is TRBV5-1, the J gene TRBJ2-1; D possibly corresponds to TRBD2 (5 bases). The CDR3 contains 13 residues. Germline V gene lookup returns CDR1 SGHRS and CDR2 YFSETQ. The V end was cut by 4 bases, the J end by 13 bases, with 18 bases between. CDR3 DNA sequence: TGCGCCAGCAGCGTGACCCTTTTGGGAGAACAGTTCTTC. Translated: CASSVTLLGEQFF.

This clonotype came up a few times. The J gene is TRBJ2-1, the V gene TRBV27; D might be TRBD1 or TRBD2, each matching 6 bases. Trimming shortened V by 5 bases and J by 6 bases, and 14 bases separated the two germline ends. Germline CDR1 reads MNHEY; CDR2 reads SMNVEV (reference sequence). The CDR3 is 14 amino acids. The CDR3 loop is CASSPWGASNEQFF. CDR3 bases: TGTGCCAGCAGTCCCTGGGGGGCCAGCAATGAGCAGTTCTTC.

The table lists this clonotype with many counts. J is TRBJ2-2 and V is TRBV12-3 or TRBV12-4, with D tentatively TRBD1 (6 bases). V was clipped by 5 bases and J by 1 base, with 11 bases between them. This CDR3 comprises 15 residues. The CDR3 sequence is CASSDRDKNTGELFF. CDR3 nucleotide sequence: TGTGCCAGCAGTGACCGGGACAAGAACACCGGGGAGCTGTTTTTT.

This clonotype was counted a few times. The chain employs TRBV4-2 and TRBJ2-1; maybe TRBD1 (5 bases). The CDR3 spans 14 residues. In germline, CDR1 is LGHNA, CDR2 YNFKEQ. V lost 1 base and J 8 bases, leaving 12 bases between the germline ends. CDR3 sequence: CASSQVSRGDEQFF. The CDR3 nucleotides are TGTGCCAGCAGCCAAGTCAGTAGGGGCGATGAGCAGTTCTTC.

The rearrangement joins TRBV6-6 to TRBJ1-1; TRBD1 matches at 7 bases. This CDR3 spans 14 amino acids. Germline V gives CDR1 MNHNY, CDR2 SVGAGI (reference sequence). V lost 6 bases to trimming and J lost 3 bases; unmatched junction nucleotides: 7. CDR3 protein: CASRYRGQDTEAFF. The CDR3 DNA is TGTGCCAGCAGGTACAGGGGTCAGGACACTGAAGCTTTCTTT.

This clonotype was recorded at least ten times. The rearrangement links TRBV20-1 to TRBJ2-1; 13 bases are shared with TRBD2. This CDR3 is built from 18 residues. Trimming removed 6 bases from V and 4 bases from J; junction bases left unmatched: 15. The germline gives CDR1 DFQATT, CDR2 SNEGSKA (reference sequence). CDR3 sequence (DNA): TGCAGTGCCACGACTAGCGGGAGGAAAGGGGGCAAATACAATGAGCAGTTCTTC. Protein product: CSATTSGRKGGKYNEQFF.

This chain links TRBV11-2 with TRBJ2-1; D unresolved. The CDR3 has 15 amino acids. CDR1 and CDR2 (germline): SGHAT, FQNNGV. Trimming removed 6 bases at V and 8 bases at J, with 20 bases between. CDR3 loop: CASSLGRADYHEQFF. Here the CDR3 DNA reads TGTGCCAGCAGTCTAGGCCGGGCCGATTATCATGAGCAGTTCTTC.

The CDR3 bases are TGTGCCAGCAGCAGTACAGCGACGGGGACCTACGAGCAGTACTTC. This codes for CASSSTATGTYEQYF. This sequence joins TRBV7-2 and TRBJ2-7, with D possibly matching TRBD2 (5 bases). Trimming took 5 bases from V and 2 from J, leaving 16 bases between them. CDR3 size: 15 residues. Per germline, CDR1 SGHTA and CDR2 FQGNSA. Filled out from reference TRBV7-2 and TRBJ2-7, the complete variable domain reads GAGVSQSPSNKVTEKGKDVELRCDPISGHTALYWYRQSLGQGLEFLIYFQGNSAPDKSGLPSDRFSAERTGGSVSTLTIQRTQQEDSAVYLCASSSTATGTYEQYFGPGTRLTVT.

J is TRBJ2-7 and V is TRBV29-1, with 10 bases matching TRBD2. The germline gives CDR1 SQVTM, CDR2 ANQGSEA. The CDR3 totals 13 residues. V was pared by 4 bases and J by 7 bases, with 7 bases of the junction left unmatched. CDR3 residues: CSVGSSGRGEQYF. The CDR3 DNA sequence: TGCAGCGTTGGCTCTAGCGGGAGAGGAGAGCAGTACTTC.

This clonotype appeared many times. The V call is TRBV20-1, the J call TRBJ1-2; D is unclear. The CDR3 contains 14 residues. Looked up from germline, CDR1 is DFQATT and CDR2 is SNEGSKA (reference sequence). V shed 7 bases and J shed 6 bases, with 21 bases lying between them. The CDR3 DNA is TGCAGTGTTCGAGGGCGGGTTTTGCTCAATGGCTACACCTTC. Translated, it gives CSVRGRVLLNGYTF.

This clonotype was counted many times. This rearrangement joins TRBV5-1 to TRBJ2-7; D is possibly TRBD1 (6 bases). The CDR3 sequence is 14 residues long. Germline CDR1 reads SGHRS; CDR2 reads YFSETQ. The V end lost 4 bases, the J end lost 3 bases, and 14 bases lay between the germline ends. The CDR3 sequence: CASSQDSYLYEQYF. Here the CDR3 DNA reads TGCGCCAGCAGCCAGGACAGCTACCTCTACGAGCAGTACTTC.

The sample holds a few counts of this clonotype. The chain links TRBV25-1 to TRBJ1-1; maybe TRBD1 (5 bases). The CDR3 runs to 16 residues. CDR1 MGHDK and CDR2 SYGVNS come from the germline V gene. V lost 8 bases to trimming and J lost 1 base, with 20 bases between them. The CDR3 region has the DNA TGTGCCAGCCGAGATCTACGAGGTGGGGGGAACACTGAAGCTTTCTTT. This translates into CASRDLRGGGNTEAFF.